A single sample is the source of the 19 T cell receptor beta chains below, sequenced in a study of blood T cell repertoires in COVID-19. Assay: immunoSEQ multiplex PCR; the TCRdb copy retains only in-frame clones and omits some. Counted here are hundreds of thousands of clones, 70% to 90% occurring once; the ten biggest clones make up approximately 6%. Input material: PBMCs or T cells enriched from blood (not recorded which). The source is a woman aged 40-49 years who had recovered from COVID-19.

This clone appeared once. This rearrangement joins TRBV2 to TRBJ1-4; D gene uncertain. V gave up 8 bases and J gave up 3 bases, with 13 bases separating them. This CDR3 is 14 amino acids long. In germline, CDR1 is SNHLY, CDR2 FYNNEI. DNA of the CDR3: TGTGCCAGCCTGGGAGGACGTTCTAATGAAAAACTGTTTTTT. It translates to CASLGGRSNEKLFF.

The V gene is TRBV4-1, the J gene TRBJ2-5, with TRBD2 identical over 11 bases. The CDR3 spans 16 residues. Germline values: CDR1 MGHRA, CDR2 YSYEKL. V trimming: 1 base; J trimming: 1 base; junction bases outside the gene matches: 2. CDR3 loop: CASSQGLAGSQETQYF. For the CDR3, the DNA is TGCGCCAGCAGCCAAGGACTAGCGGGGAGCCAAGAGACCCAGTACTTC.

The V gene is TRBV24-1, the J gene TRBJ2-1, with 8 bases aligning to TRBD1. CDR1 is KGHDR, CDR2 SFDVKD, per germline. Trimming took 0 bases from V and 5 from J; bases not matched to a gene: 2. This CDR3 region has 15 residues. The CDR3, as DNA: TGTGCCACCAGTGATTTGTGGACAGGGAACAATGAGCAGTTCTTC. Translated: CATSDLWTGNNEQFF.

The chain's CDR3 is CASSPGQGAGNSPLHF. The CDR3 DNA reads as TGTGCCAGCTCACCAGGACAGGGGGCGGGAAATTCACCCCTCCACTTT. The chain links TRBV18 to TRBJ1-6, with 11 bases aligning to TRBD1. With V trimmed by 2 bases and J by 7 bases, 4 bases remained unmatched. CDR1 and CDR2 from the germline V gene are KGHSH and LQKENI. The CDR3 runs 16 residues.

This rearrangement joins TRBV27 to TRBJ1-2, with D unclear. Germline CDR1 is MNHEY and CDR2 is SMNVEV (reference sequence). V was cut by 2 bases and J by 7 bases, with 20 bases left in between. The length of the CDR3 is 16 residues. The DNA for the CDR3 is TGTGCCAGCAGTTTAGCCTACAAAGGAGTTCCTTTTGGCTACACCTTC. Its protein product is CASSLAYKGVPFGYTF.

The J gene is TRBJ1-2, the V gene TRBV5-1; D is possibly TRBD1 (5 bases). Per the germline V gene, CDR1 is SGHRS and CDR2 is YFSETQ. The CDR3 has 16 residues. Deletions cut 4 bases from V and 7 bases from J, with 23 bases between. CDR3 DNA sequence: TGCGCCAGCAGCCTGGGAGCCCAGGGACTGCTAGGTGGCTACACCTTC. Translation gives CASSLGAQGLLGGYTF.

CDR3 residues: CASGGDDEQYF. The CDR3 DNA follows: TGTGCCAGCGGCGGTGACGACGAGCAGTACTTC. V and J are TRBV2 and TRBJ2-7; D is uncertain. From germline, CDR1 is SNHLY and CDR2 FYNNEI. The CDR3 is made up of 11 amino acids. The ends were cut back, 8 bases at V and 5 bases at J, with 10 bases in the middle.

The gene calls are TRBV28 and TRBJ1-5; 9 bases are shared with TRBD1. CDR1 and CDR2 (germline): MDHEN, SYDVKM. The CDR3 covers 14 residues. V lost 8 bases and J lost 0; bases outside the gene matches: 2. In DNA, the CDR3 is TGTGCCAGCGTGGACAGGGGTAGCAATCAGCCCCAGCATTTT. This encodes CASVDRGSNQPQHF. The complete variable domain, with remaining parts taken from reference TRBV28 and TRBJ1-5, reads DVKVTQSSRYLVKRTGEKVFLECVQDMDHENMFWYRQDPGLGLRLIYFSYDVKMKEKGDIPEGYSVSREKKERFSLILESASTNQTSMYLCASVDRGSNQPQHFGDGTRLSIL.

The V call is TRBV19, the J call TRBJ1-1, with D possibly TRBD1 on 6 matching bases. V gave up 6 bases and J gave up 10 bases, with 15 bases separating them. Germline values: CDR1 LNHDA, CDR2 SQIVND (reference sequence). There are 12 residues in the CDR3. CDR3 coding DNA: TGTGCCAGTAGAAGCGAGGGACACAGAGCTTTCTTT. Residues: CASRSEGHRAFF.

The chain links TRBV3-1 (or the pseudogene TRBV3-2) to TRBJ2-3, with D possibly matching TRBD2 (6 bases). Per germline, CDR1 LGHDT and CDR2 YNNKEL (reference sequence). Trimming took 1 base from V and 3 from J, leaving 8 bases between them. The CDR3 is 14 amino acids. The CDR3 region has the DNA TGTGCCAGCAGCCAAGTCCGGGAGACAGATACGCAGTATTTT. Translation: CASSQVRETDTQYF.

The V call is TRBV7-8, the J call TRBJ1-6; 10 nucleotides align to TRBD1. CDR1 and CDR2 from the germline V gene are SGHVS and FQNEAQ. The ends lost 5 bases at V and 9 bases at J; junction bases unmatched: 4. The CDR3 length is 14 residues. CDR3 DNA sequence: TGTGCCAGCAGCAGCAGGACAGGGGGTTCACCCCTCCACTTT. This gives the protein CASSSRTGGSPLHF.

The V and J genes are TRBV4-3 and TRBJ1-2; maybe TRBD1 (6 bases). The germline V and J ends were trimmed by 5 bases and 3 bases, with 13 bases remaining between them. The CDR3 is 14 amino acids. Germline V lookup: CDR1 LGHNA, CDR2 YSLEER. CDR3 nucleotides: TGCGCCAGCAGCTTCAGGGGTGGGGACTATGGCTACACCTTC. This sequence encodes CASSFRGGDYGYTF.

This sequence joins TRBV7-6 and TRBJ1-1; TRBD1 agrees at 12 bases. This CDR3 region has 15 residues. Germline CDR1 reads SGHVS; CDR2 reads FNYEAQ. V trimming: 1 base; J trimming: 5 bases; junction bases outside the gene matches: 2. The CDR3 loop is CASSLGGQGATEAFF. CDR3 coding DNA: TGTGCCAGCAGCTTAGGGGGACAGGGGGCGACTGAAGCTTTCTTT.

CDR3 coding DNA: TGTGCCAGCAGCCAAAGAACAGGGAGTCGGACTAATGAAAAACTGTTTTTT. It yields the protein CASSQRTGSRTNEKLFF. The rearrangement links TRBV7-9 to TRBJ1-4, with a tentative D call TRBD1 (6 bases). Per the germline V gene, CDR1 is SEHNR and CDR2 is FQNEAQ (reference sequence). CDR3 length: 17 residues. With 5 bases removed from V and 2 bases from J, the gap between germline ends came to 18 bases.

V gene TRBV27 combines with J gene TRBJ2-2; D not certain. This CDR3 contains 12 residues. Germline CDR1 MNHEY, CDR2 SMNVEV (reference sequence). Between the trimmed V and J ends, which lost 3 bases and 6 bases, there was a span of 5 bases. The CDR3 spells CASSLSAGELFF. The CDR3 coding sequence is TGTGCCAGCAGTTTGTCGGCCGGGGAGCTGTTTTTT.

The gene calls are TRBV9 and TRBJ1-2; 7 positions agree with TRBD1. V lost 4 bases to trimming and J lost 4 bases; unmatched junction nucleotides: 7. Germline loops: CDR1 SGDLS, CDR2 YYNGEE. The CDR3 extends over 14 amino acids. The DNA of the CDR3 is TGTGCCAGCAGCACACCAGGGGGATTCTATGGCTACACCTTC. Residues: CASSTPGGFYGYTF.

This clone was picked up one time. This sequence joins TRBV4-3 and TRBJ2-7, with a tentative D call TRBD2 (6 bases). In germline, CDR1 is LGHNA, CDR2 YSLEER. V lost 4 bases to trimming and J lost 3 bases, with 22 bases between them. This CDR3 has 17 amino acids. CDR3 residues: CASSPFGRDSAYYEQYF. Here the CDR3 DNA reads TGCGCCAGCAGCCCCTTTGGCCGGGACTCAGCGTACTACGAGCAGTACTTC.

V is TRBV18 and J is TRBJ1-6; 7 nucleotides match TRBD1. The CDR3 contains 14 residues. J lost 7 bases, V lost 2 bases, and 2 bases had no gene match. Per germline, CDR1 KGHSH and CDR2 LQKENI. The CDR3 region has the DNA TGTGCCAGCTCACCAGTGACAGGGAATTCACCCCTCCACTTT. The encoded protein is CASSPVTGNSPLHF.

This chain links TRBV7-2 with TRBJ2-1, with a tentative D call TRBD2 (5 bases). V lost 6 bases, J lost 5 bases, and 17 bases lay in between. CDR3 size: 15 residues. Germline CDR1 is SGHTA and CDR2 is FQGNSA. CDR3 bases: TGTGCCAGCAGAGGGAACGCGGCGGGCCACAATGAGCAGTTCTTC. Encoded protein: CASRGNAAGHNEQFF.